The 8 T cell receptor beta chains given below trace back to one sample, sequenced in a study of T cell changes during pregnancy in multiple sclerosis. Repertoires were generated with immunoSEQ multiplex PCR, while TCRdb's copy carries only in-frame clones and drops some. Seen here are 75,000 to 85,000 clones, around 93% observed once, and the top ten hold 2.5%. Sequences were derived from peripheral blood, sampled in the second trimester of pregnancy. Receptors were obtained from a female donor with multiple sclerosis, enrolled in a pregnancy study.

This clone was observed a single time. The rearrangement uses TRBV9 and TRBJ2-1, with TRBD2 matching 11 bases. Germline V gives CDR1 SGDLS, CDR2 YYNGEE. V was pared by 4 bases and J by 6 bases, with 21 bases of the junction left unmatched. The CDR3 has 20 amino acids. In DNA form, the CDR3 reads TGTGCCAGCAGCAACCCGCAGCTGATCCGGGGTAGCGGGGGGGCCAATGAGCAGTTCTTC. Amino acid sequence: CASSNPQLIRGSGGANEQFF.

The genes are TRBV7-6 and TRBJ2-7; perhaps TRBD1 as D (6 bases). The CDR3 runs to 13 residues. Germline CDR1 reads SGHVS; CDR2 reads FNYEAQ. Trimming took off 4 bases at V and 6 bases at J, with 13 bases between the two ends. CDR3 nucleotide sequence: TGTGCCAGCAGCTACCTTCAGGGGACCGAGCAGTACTTC. Its protein product is CASSYLQGTEQYF.

The chain couples TRBV28 to TRBJ1-1, with D tentatively TRBD1 (5 bases). Germline V gene sequence: CDR1 MDHEN, CDR2 SYDVKM. The CDR3 is 12 residues long. V lost 7 bases to trimming and J lost 8 bases, with 14 bases between them. The CDR3 is CASMEGRGEAFF. CDR3 nucleotide sequence: TGTGCCAGCATGGAGGGACGAGGGGAAGCTTTCTTT.

V and J are TRBV15 and TRBJ1-5; maybe TRBD1 (6 bases). The ends were cut back, 0 bases at V and 2 bases at J, with 17 bases in the middle. The CDR3 sequence is 18 residues long. Germline lookup yields CDR1 LNHNV and CDR2 YYDKDF (reference sequence). CDR3 region: CATSRDRGAKGGNQPQHF. In DNA form, the CDR3 reads TGTGCCACCAGCAGAGATCGGGGGGCTAAGGGAGGCAATCAGCCCCAGCATTTT.

This clone was detected only once. The chain is built from TRBV6-5 and TRBJ1-2; D is possibly TRBD1 (5 bases). Germline values: CDR1 MNHEY, CDR2 SVGAGI. V dropped 4 bases and J dropped 6 bases, with 21 bases sitting between them. This CDR3 is built from 16 residues. CDR3 nucleotide sequence: TGTGCCAGCAGTTCTCCTTACCGGACACGATCTAATGGCTACACCTTC. Translation gives CASSSPYRTRSNGYTF.

V is TRBV12-2 and J is TRBJ2-2; the table assigns TRBD2, which was not confirmed against the DNA. TRBV12-2 is assigned pseudogene status. The CDR3 spans 15 residues. As DNA, the CDR3 is TGTGCAAGTCGCTTGCGGGGGGGCAGGACCGGGGAGCTGTTTTTT. Protein sequence: CASRLRGGRTGELFF.

The V call is TRBV5-6, the J call TRBJ2-1, with 12 bases fitting TRBD2. The CDR3 contains 15 residues. V was clipped by 3 bases and J by 10 bases; unmatched bases: 8. CDR1 and CDR2 from the germline V gene are SGHDT and YYEEEE. Here the CDR3 DNA reads TGTGCCAGCAGCTCCAGACTAGCGGGAGAGGGGGAGCAGTTCTTC. The encoded protein is CASSSRLAGEGEQFF. The full variable domain, rest sourced from reference TRBV5-6 and TRBJ2-1, is DAGVTQSPTHLIKTRGQQVTLRCSPKSGHDTVSWYQQALGQGPQFIFQYYEEEERQRGNFPDRFSGHQFPNYSSELNVNALLLGDSALYLCASSSRLAGEGEQFFGPGTRLTVL.

V usage is TRBV6-6 and J usage is TRBJ2-1, with D hard to call. CDR1 is MNHNY and CDR2 is SVGAGI in the germline V gene (reference sequence). The germline V and J ends were trimmed by 6 bases and 5 bases, with 11 bases remaining between them. CDR3 length: 13 amino acids. The CDR3 nucleotides are TGTGCCAGCAGGATTCAGGAAAACAATGAGCAGTTCTTC. Protein: CASRIQENNEQFF.